A selection of T cell receptor beta chains follows, all from one sample in a study of control samples from healthy donors and cancer patients. Sequencing used immunoSEQ multiplex PCR; TCRdb keeps in-frame clones, though not all of them. The data show about 170,000 clones, with around 92% seen just once and approximately 1.5% held by the top ten. Sequences were obtained from blood. These receptor sequences come from a woman aged 25-40 years in good health. Each CDR3 is given with its conserved first and last residue. A D gene is named only where the DNA matches it firmly. A row's size may be missing; if present it is once, few, many or a size class.

d_gene | j_gene | abundance | v_gene | CDR3nt | CDR3aa
TRBD1 | TRBJ1-3 | . | TRBV15 | TGTGCCACCAGCAGAGATCAGGGGGGACGAAACACCATATATTTT | CATSRDQGGRNTIYF
. | TRBJ1-2 | . | TRBV2 | TGTGCCAGCAGTGGGCAGAGTTCCTATGGCTACACCTTC | CASSGQSSYGYTF
TRBD2 | TRBJ2-7 | . | TRBV6-2/TRBV6-3 | TGTGCCAGCAGTTACTCTGCGGGAGCCTACGAGCAGTACTTC | CASSYSAGAYEQYF
. | TRBJ1-2 | . | TRBV14 | TGTGCCAGCAGTAGGGCGGTAGACTATGGCTACACCTTC | CASSRAVDYGYTF
. | TRBJ2-2 | . | TRBV28 | TGTGCCAGCAGTTTATGGGGCACCGGGGAGCTGTTTTTT | CASSLWGTGELFF
TRBD2 | TRBJ2-7 | . | TRBV5-1 | TGCGCCAGCAGCTTCGGCACTAGCGGGGGCTACGAGCAGTACTTC | CASSFGTSGGYEQYF
TRBD2 | TRBJ2-1 | few | TRBV9 | TGTGCCAGCAGCGTAAGCCTAGCGGGAGTCAATGAGCAGTTCTTC | CASSVSLAGVNEQFF
TRBD1 | TRBJ2-1 | . | TRBV5-1 | TGCGCCAGCCGGACAGGGATCAGCTCCTACAATGAGCAGTTCTTC | CASRTGISSYNEQFF
. | TRBJ2-2 | few | TRBV11-3 | TGTGCCAGCAGCTTAGGTGGGGGGAGCGGGCCGAACACCGGGGAGCTGTTTTTT | CASSLGGGSGPNTGELFF
TRBD2 | TRBJ2-5 | . | TRBV11-2 | TGTGCCAGCAGCTTAGAAATCGGCACTAGCGGGTATAGAGAGACCCAGTACTTC | CASSLEIGTSGYRETQYF
. | TRBJ1-3 | . | TRBV27 | TGTGCCAGCAGTAGGACACCCCTTGGAAACACCATATATTTT | CASSRTPLGNTIYF
. | TRBJ1-5 | . | TRBV12-3/TRBV12-4 | TGTGCCAGCAGTAGGGCCAGTTATCAGCCCCAGCATTTT | CASSRASYQPQHF
. | TRBJ1-3 | . | TRBV28 | TGTGCCAGCAGTTTATGGGGTAGGGGGATTAACTCTGGAAACACCATATATTTT | CASSLWGRGINSGNTIYF
. | TRBJ2-2 | once | TRBV7-2 | TGTGCCAGCAGCCCGGGGGGACAGAACACCGGGGAGCTGTTTTTT | CASSPGGQNTGELFF
. | TRBJ1-1 | . | TRBV19 | TGTGCCAGTAGTCGGGGGTGGGGCACTGAAGCTTTCTTT | CASSRGWGTEAFF
TRBD2 | TRBJ2-1 | . | TRBV7-3 | TGTGCCAGCAGCTTCAGCGGGGGGGCCAACAATGAGCAGTTCTTC | CASSFSGGANNEQFF
. | TRBJ1-6 | . | TRBV3-1/TRBV3-2 | TGTGCCAGCAGCCGGACCGTGGACAGCTCCTATAATTCACCCCTCCACTTT | CASSRTVDSSYNSPLHF
. | TRBJ2-3 | . | TRBV3-1/TRBV3-2 | TGTGCCAGCAGCCAAGTTGTACGGGCAGATACGCAGTATTTT | CASSQVVRADTQYF
. | TRBJ2-7 | . | TRBV12-2 | TGTGCAAGTCGCTTACACAAAACCTACGAGCAGTACTTC | CASRLHKTYEQYF
TRBD1 | TRBJ1-4 | . | TRBV5-5 | TGTGCCAGCAGCTTGGGGACAGGGGGAGAAAAACTGTTTTTT | CASSLGTGGEKLFF
. | TRBJ1-6 | . | TRBV7-3 | TGTGCCAGCAGCTTAACGGCCTCCTATAATTCACCCCTCCACTTT | CASSLTASYNSPLHF
. | TRBJ2-3 | . | TRBV4-2 | TGTGCCAGCAGCCAAGATCGAGATACGCAGTATTTT | CASSQDRDTQYF
TRBD1 | TRBJ2-3 | . | TRBV19 | TGTGCCAGTAGTAAGGACAGGGGACGGGCAGATACGCAGTATTTT | CASSKDRGRADTQYF
. | TRBJ2-1 | . | TRBV24-1 | TGTGCCACCAGTGATGGGCCGTACAATGAGCAGTTCTTC | CATSDGPYNEQFF
. | TRBJ1-2 | . | TRBV5-4 | TGTGCCAGCAGCTTGGAACAGAACTATGGCTACACCTTC | CASSLEQNYGYTF
TRBD2 | TRBJ2-3 | . | TRBV9 | TGTGCCAGCAGCGTAGTAGCGGGGGGGACAGATACGCAGTATTTT | CASSVVAGGTDTQYF
TRBD1 | TRBJ2-7 | . | TRBV7-9 | TGTGCCAGCAGTATCGGACAGGCAACAGGGTACGAGCAGTACTTC | CASSIGQATGYEQYF
. | TRBJ2-1 | . | TRBV6-2/TRBV6-3 | TGTGCCAGCAGTTACTCGAAGCAGGGGCACAATGAGCAGTTCTTC | CASSYSKQGHNEQFF
. | TRBJ2-5 | . | TRBV7-9 | TGTGCCAGCAGCTTATACAGGCAAGAGACCCAGTACTTC | CASSLYRQETQYF
TRBD1 | TRBJ2-4 | . | TRBV19 | TGTGCCAGTAGCCCCGAACAGGGGAACATTCAGTACTTC | CASSPEQGNIQYF
TRBD2 | TRBJ2-1 | . | TRBV2 | TGTGCCAGCAGTGAAGAGGGTCCGGCTAGCGGGAGGGGTGAGCAGTTCTTC | CASSEEGPASGRGEQFF
TRBD1 | TRBJ1-6 | . | TRBV6-2/TRBV6-3 | TGTGCCAGCAGTTACTCGGGGACAGCACAATCACCCCTCCACTTT | CASSYSGTAQSPLHF
. | TRBJ2-1 | . | TRBV9 | TGTGCCAGCAGCGTAGGGGACTTATCCTACAATGAGCAGTTCTTC | CASSVGDLSYNEQFF
TRBD1 | TRBJ1-2 | . | TRBV24-1 | TGTGCCACCAGTGATGCAGGGGGCGCGGGCTACACCTTC | CATSDAGGAGYTF
. | TRBJ2-7 | few | TRBV21-1 | TGTGCCAGCTTCAGGGACGAGCAGTACTTC | CASFRDEQYF
TRBD1 | TRBJ2-1 | . | TRBV5-6 | TGTGCCAGCAGCTTGGGACAGGGATACAATGAGCAGTTCTTC | CASSLGQGYNEQFF
TRBD1 | TRBJ2-7 | . | TRBV5-1 | TGCGCCAGCAGCGCTGACAGGGACGAGCAGTACTTC | CASSADRDEQYF
TRBD1 | TRBJ2-7 | . | TRBV30 | TGTGCCTGGAGTGGGGGACAGGGAATATCCGAGCAGTACTTC | CAWSGGQGISEQYF
. | TRBJ1-4 | . | TRBV5-4 | TGTGCCAGCAGCTTGGACAGGGCTGAAAAACTGTTTTTT | CASSLDRAEKLFF
. | TRBJ2-2 | . | TRBV30 | TGTGCCTGGACTTGGAACACCGGGGAGCTGTTTTTT | CAWTWNTGELFF
. | TRBJ2-5 | . | TRBV6-2/TRBV6-3 | TGTGCCAGCAGTTACCCAAGCCAAGTCCCCCACCAAGAGACCCAGTACTTC | CASSYPSQVPHQETQYF
. | TRBJ1-3 | . | TRBV7-6 | TGTGCCAGCAGCTTAGTAGCCCCGTCCTCTGGAAACACCATATATTTT | CASSLVAPSSGNTIYF
. | TRBJ2-7 | . | TRBV25-1 | TGTGCCAGCAGTGAAAAGGAACGGGAGAGATCCTACGAGCAGTACTTC | CASSEKERERSYEQYF
. | TRBJ1-6 | . | TRBV15 | TGTGCCACCAGCAGAGAACAGTCTTTTAATTCACCCCTCCACTTT | CATSREQSFNSPLHF
. | TRBJ2-5 | . | TRBV19 | TGTGCCAGTAGTATCCTTTTCCAAGAGACCCAGTACTTC | CASSILFQETQYF
. | TRBJ1-3 | . | TRBV5-4 | TGTGCCAGCAGTAGGGACATCTCTGGAAACACCATATATTTT | CASSRDISGNTIYF
. | TRBJ1-5 | once | TRBV6-5 | TGTGCCAGCAGTTACTCGGCAGGGTCTAGGCAGCCCCAGCATTTT | CASSYSAGSRQPQHF
. | TRBJ1-3 | . | TRBV7-8 | TGTGCCAGCAGCTTCCCCCAGGGGAGCTCTGGAAACACCATATATTTT | CASSFPQGSSGNTIYF
. | TRBJ1-1 | . | TRBV27 | TGTGCCAGCAGTCACACGAACACTGAAGCTTTCTTT | CASSHTNTEAFF